The present TCR beta chain was sequenced within a study of blood T cell repertoires in COVID-19. Germline lookup yields CDR1 SGHVS and CDR2 FQNEAQ. Germline trimming cut 5 bases from V and 9 bases from J; bases unmatched to any gene: 8. The length of the CDR3 is 15 residues. Sequencing used immunoSEQ multiplex PCR; TCRdb keeps in-frame clones, though not all of them. The profile shows about 150,000 clones, roughly 87% of them singletons. This clonotype originated in a human donor in a cohort sampled during active COVID-19. Material: peripheral blood. The chain couples TRBV7-8 to TRBJ1-6, with 9 bases identical to TRBD1. The DNA of the CDR3 is TGTGCCAGCAGCGCTTACAGGGGGCGAGGTTCACCCCTCCACTTT. Its protein is CASSAYRGRGSPLHF.